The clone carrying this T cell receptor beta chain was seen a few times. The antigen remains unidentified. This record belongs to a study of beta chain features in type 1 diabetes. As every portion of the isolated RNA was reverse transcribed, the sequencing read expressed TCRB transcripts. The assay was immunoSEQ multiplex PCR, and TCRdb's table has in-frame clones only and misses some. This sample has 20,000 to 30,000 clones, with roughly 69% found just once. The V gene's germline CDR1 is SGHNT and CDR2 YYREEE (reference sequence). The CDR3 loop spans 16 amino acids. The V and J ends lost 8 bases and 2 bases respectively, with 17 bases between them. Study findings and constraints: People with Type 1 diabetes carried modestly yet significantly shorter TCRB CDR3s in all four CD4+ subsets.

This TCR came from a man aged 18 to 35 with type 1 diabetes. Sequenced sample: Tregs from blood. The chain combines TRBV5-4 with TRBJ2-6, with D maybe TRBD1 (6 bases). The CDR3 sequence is CASQNREFPGANVLTF. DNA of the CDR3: TGTGCCAGTCAGAACAGGGAGTTCCCTGGGGCCAACGTCCTGACTTTC.